This T cell receptor beta chain emerged from a study of PD-1 blockade in mismatch repair-deficient tumors. Study in general: Patients had approximately 11 mismatch repair-deficient cancer types, all previously treated and progressing.

All patients were mismatch repair deficient, assessed by either PCR or immunohistochemistry. This clone was found once. Clones were read by immunoSEQ multiplex PCR, and TCRdb kept only the in-frame ones, dropping some. The sample lists about 38,000 clones; 70% to 90% were seen once. Germline CDR1 WSHSY, CDR2 SAAADI. This CDR3 comprises 13 residues. Trimming removed 0 bases from V and 6 bases from J, with 5 bases in between. This chain connects TRBV10-2 to TRBJ1-4; D remains unclear. The sequences come from peripheral blood, collected about 81 weeks after starting pembrolizumab. The sequence was obtained from an adult with mismatch repair-deficient cancer. The CDR3 loop reads CASSESRHEKLFF. As DNA, the CDR3 is TGCGCCAGCAGTGAGTCGCGGCATGAAAAACTGTTTTTT.